The clone carrying this TCR beta chain is a singleton in its sample. Its antigen remains unknown. Profiling relied on immunoSEQ multiplex PCR, and the TCRdb table lists in-frame clones only, not all of them. The table shows about 98,000 clones, with around 83% occurring only once. The V end lost 4 bases, the J end lost 5 bases, and 18 bases lay between the germline ends. Germline V CDR1 and CDR2: SGHVS, FQNEAQ. CDR3 size: 15 residues. The source of the sample is a study of graft-versus-host responses after intestinal transplantation. Looking at the study overall: Following induction with anti-thymocyte globulin, all recipients were given tacrolimus and steroids for three to four years.

The V call is TRBV7-8, the J call TRBJ2-7; no clear D. The sample was unstimulated CD8+ T cells sorted from spleen or lymph node cells, taken before intestinal transplant. The sequence was obtained from a human donor who received an intestinal transplant. Here the CDR3 reads CASSSSEAGVHEQYF. The CDR3 coding sequence is TGTGCCAGCAGCTCCTCTGAGGCAGGTGTCCACGAGCAGTACTTC.